Listed below are T cell receptor beta chains from one sample, sequenced in a study of beta chain features in type 1 diabetes. Clones were sequenced by immunoSEQ multiplex PCR, and TCRdb holds only the in-frame ones, with some missing. The profile shows 250,000 to 300,000 clones, roughly 24% of them singletons. Sequencing was carried out using naive CD4+ T cells from blood. These receptors were obtained from a woman aged 25 to 39 with type 1 diabetes. The CDR3 runs from the conserved cysteine through the conserved F or W. The D gene is left open where the match is weak. Clone sizes are given selectively: once, few, many, or a class where the clone is expanded.

TGTGCCAGCAGTCCACCCCGGGGGGGCACTGAAGCTTTCTTT	CASSPPRGGTEAFF	.	TRBJ1-1	14	TRBV6-5	.
TGTGCCATCAGTGACCCAGGACAGGCCAGTTCTGGAAACACCATATATTTT	CAISDPGQASSGNTIYF	.	TRBJ1-3	17	TRBV10-3	TRBD1
TGCAGCGTTGGGGCAGGGGATCAGCCCCAGCATTTT	CSVGAGDQPQHF	.	TRBJ1-5	12	TRBV29-1	.
TGCGCCAGCAGCCAAGAGTTGCCTCTATGGAATGAGCAGTTCTTC	CASSQELPLWNEQFF	.	TRBJ2-1	15	TRBV4-1	.
TGTGCCAGCAGCCCGGGACAGCACTATGGCTACACCTTC	CASSPGQHYGYTF	.	TRBJ1-2	13	TRBV28	TRBD1
TGTGCCACCAGCGGACAGATATCTAGCAATCAGCCCCAGCATTTT	CATSGQISSNQPQHF	.	TRBJ1-5	15	TRBV15	.
TGCGCCAGCAGCTGGAATCGACTAGCGGGGAACCAAGAGACCCAGTACTTC	CASSWNRLAGNQETQYF	few	TRBJ2-5	17	TRBV5-1	TRBD2
TGTGCCAGTAGTACAACAGGGCAGCCGGAAAAACTGTTTTTT	CASSTTGQPEKLFF	.	TRBJ1-4	14	TRBV19	.
TGCGCCAGCACCCCGATGTGGACTACGGAGACCCAGTACTTC	CASTPMWTTETQYF	few	TRBJ2-5	14	TRBV5-1	.
TGCAGCGTTGAAGGTGGCCCGGAGACCCAGTACTTC	CSVEGGPETQYF	.	TRBJ2-5	12	TRBV29-1	.
TGCAGCGTCATAACCTGGACAGGCGAACCTAGCTCCTACGAGCAGTACTTC	CSVITWTGEPSSYEQYF	.	TRBJ2-7	17	TRBV29-1	TRBD1
TGTGCCAGCAGTTCAGTTAGCGGGAAGGAGCAGTTCTTC	CASSSVSGKEQFF	.	TRBJ2-1	13	TRBV6-6	TRBD2
TGTGCCACCAGCAGAGGACTAACTGAAGCTTTCTTT	CATSRGLTEAFF	.	TRBJ1-1	12	TRBV15	.
TGCAGCGTTGAAGATCTTGTGGGAGGCACTGAAGCTTTCTTT	CSVEDLVGGTEAFF	.	TRBJ1-1	14	TRBV29-1	.
TGCGCCAGCAGCTTGAGTCCGGGAGGGCACAATGAGCAGTTCTTC	CASSLSPGGHNEQFF	.	TRBJ2-1	15	TRBV5-1	TRBD2
TGTGCCAGCAGCCGGCCGGGGGGGAGCCACAATGAGCAGTTCTTC	CASSRPGGSHNEQFF	.	TRBJ2-1	15	TRBV5-4	TRBD2
TGTGCCAGCAGCCCAGGGGAGTTGAAGTCCTACGAGCAGTACTTC	CASSPGELKSYEQYF	few	TRBJ2-7	15	TRBV28	.
TGTGCCAGCAGTAATTACAGGGGGCCGGTTGAAGCTTTCTTT	CASSNYRGPVEAFF	few	TRBJ1-1	14	TRBV6-6	TRBD1
TGTGCCAGCAGCTTATTAGCGGGAGTCGGCGAGCAGTACTTC	CASSLLAGVGEQYF	few	TRBJ2-7	14	TRBV7-2	TRBD2
TGTGCCAGCAGCTTCGCACAGGGTAGGAATGAGCAGTTCTTC	CASSFAQGRNEQFF	.	TRBJ2-1	14	TRBV7-2	.
TGCAGCGTGCCGGGACTAGCGGGATTTAGGCAAGAGACCCAGTACTTC	CSVPGLAGFRQETQYF	few	TRBJ2-5	16	TRBV29-1	TRBD2
TGTGCCAGCAGTTTTACCCCACAGGGATCTGGGGCCAACGTCCTGACTTTC	CASSFTPQGSGANVLTF	once	TRBJ2-6	17	TRBV27	.
TGCGCCAGCAGCCAAGTGGTAGCACGCAACTCCTACGAGCAGTACTTC	CASSQVVARNSYEQYF	few	TRBJ2-7	16	TRBV4-1	.
TGTGCCAGCAGCCCGAGAGCGACAGGGCGAGAGAACACTGAAGCTTTCTTT	CASSPRATGRENTEAFF	few	TRBJ1-1	17	TRBV4-2	TRBD1
TGTGCCAGCTCACCAGACTCGAAGCAAGAGACCCAGTACTTC	CASSPDSKQETQYF	few	TRBJ2-5	14	TRBV18	.
TGTGCCAGCAGTGTGAGGGGGATCCAGTACTTC	CASSVRGIQYF	.	TRBJ2-4	11	TRBV6-1	.
TGTGCCAGCAGTGAACAAACCGGGGAGCTGTTTTTT	CASSEQTGELFF	.	TRBJ2-2	12	TRBV2	.
TGTGCCAGTAGTATGGGGCAAGCATCCTACGAGCAGTACTTC	CASSMGQASYEQYF	.	TRBJ2-7	14	TRBV19	.
TGTGCCAGCAGCGTTGGGCAGGGGCTGGTTTGGGGCTACACCTTC	CASSVGQGLVWGYTF	.	TRBJ1-2	15	TRBV9	.
TGTGCCAGCAGCGTAGTCGGCAGGGGGACAGATACGCAGTATTTT	CASSVVGRGTDTQYF	few	TRBJ2-3	15	TRBV9	TRBD1
TGTGCCTGGGGATCGACAGGGTACGAGCAGTACTTC	CAWGSTGYEQYF	few	TRBJ2-7	12	TRBV30	TRBD1
TGTGCCAGCAGTTTATCTCTCTTGTACGAGCAGTACTTC	CASSLSLLYEQYF	.	TRBJ2-7	13	TRBV28	.
TGTGCCTGGAGTGACAGGGACCTTCGACCCCAGCATTTT	CAWSDRDLRPQHF	few	TRBJ1-5	13	TRBV30	.
TGCGCCAGCAGCCAAGATCCCCTCACCTACGAAAAACTGTTTTTT	CASSQDPLTYEKLFF	.	TRBJ1-4	15	TRBV4-1	.
TGCGCCAGCAGTGTAAGCACAGATACGCAGTATTTT	CASSVSTDTQYF	.	TRBJ2-3	12	TRBV10-2	.
TGCGCCAGCAGCCTGGGACAGGGGGTCTACGAGCAGTACTTC	CASSLGQGVYEQYF	.	TRBJ2-7	14	TRBV4-1	TRBD1
TGTGCCACCAGCCCACAGGGGGAAAATCAGCCCCAGCATTTT	CATSPQGENQPQHF	few	TRBJ1-5	14	TRBV15	TRBD1
TGTGCCAGCTCACCACCCGGGACAGGGGGCAACACAGATACGCAGTATTTT	CASSPPGTGGNTDTQYF	few	TRBJ2-3	17	TRBV18	TRBD1
TGTGCCAGCAGTTCCACTTCGAACACCGGGGAGCTGTTTTTT	CASSSTSNTGELFF	.	TRBJ2-2	14	TRBV28	.
TGCGCCAGCAGCCCACCCGGGACTAGCGACGAGCAGTACTTC	CASSPPGTSDEQYF	few	TRBJ2-7	14	TRBV5-1	TRBD2
TGCGCCAGCAGAAGTCCAGGGGGATCCTACGAGCAGTACTTC	CASRSPGGSYEQYF	few	TRBJ2-7	14	TRBV5-1	TRBD1
TGTGCCTGGAGTGTACAGGGGGGCTACACCTTC	CAWSVQGGYTF	few	TRBJ1-2	11	TRBV30	TRBD1
TGTGCCAGCAGCCCCGGGACAGGGAGCCATTACGAGCAGTACTTC	CASSPGTGSHYEQYF	.	TRBJ2-7	15	TRBV7-2	TRBD1
TGTGCCAACGGGCGGGCTACTCAAGAGACCCAGTACTTC	CANGRATQETQYF	.	TRBJ2-5	13	TRBV2	.
TGTGCCAGTACCAAAGGACAGCCGAAAGAAAAACTGTTTTTT	CASTKGQPKEKLFF	few	TRBJ1-4	14	TRBV19	.
TGTGCCAGCAGCTTAGGGTCCGGGGGTAGCAATCAGCCCCAGCATTTT	CASSLGSGGSNQPQHF	few	TRBJ1-5	16	TRBV7-2	.
TGCAGCGTTGCTTACGACAGGGTCGGATCTGGGGCTTTCTTT	CSVAYDRVGSGAFF	few	TRBJ1-1	14	TRBV29-1	TRBD1
TGCGCCAGCAGCCAAGTGGGGGGACAGGTCGCTAGGTATGGCTACACCTTC	CASSQVGGQVARYGYTF	.	TRBJ1-2	17	TRBV4-1	TRBD1
TGCGCCAGCAGACTAGCGGGACAAGAGACCCAGTACTTC	CASRLAGQETQYF	.	TRBJ2-5	13	TRBV5-1	TRBD2
TGCGCCAGCAGCCAAGATAGCGGGCGGGGTAATGAGCAGTTCTTC	CASSQDSGRGNEQFF	few	TRBJ2-1	15	TRBV4-1	TRBD2
TGTGCCAGCAGCAAAGAAAAACTAGCGGGAGTTAAGCAGTTCTTC	CASSKEKLAGVKQFF	.	TRBJ2-1	15	TRBV21-1	.
TGTGCCATCAGTGAGAGGGACACCTCCTATGGCTACACCTTC	CAISERDTSYGYTF	few	TRBJ1-2	14	TRBV10-3	.
TGTGCCAGCAGCTTAGAGTGGCAGCAAGAGACCCAGTACTTC	CASSLEWQQETQYF	.	TRBJ2-5	14	TRBV11-2	.
TGTGCCAGCAGCGTAGCGGAGAGCACAGATACGCAGTATTTT	CASSVAESTDTQYF	.	TRBJ2-3	14	TRBV9	.
TGCAGCGTTGTAGTAGCGGGACTGGGTGAGCAGTTCTTC	CSVVVAGLGEQFF	.	TRBJ2-1	13	TRBV29-1	TRBD2
TGTGCCAGTAGTCCGAGGGACACGAGCTCCTACAATGAGCAGTTCTTC	CASSPRDTSSYNEQFF	.	TRBJ2-1	16	TRBV19	.
TGTGCCAGCAGGGGGGACAGGGGTACCTACGAGCAGTACTTC	CASRGDRGTYEQYF	.	TRBJ2-7	14	TRBV25-1	TRBD1